This TCR beta chain was found in a study of cytomegalovirus exposure and HLA in healthy donors. TCRdb keeps only in-frame clones here, not all; method: immunoSEQ multiplex PCR. In the table there are approximately 150,000 clones, around 90% of which are singletons. Input material: PBMCs. The TCR comes from a woman in her late teens or twenties in good health and CMV-seropositive.

The CDR3: CASSTSTSGGEDTQYF. The CDR3 nucleotides are TGCGCCAGCAGCACGTCGACTAGCGGGGGGGAAGATACGCAGTATTTT. This chain links TRBV5-1 with TRBJ2-3; 14 nucleotides agree with TRBD2. CDR1 SGHRS and CDR2 YFSETQ come from the germline V gene. This CDR3 is 16 amino acids long. The J segment lost 5 bases and the V segment lost 4 bases, leaving 6 bases of the junction unmatched. The variable domain in full, completed from reference TRBV5-1 and TRBJ2-3, reads KAGVTQTPRYLIKTRGQQVTLSCSPISGHRSVSWYQQTPGQGLQFLFEYFSETQRNKGNFPGRFSGRQFSNSRSEMNVSTLELGDSALYLCASSTSTSGGEDTQYFGPGTRLTVL.